The 10 T cell receptor beta chains below come from one sample, sequenced in a study of tumor-infiltrating lymphocytes in oesophageal squamous cell carcinoma. TCRdb re-derived calls from the PCR reads in MiXCR, one entry per CDR3 protein. The sample carries roughly 10,000 distinct CDR3 sequences, roughly 60% recorded once. Sequencing was performed on esophageal tumor tissue. Receptors were obtained from a female donor with esophageal squamous cell carcinoma.

In its sample, this clonotype was seen once. The J gene is TRBJ2-5, the V gene TRBV6-1; D is unclear. The DNA matches TRBJ2-1 better at its end, which makes the J call doubtful. The CDR3 has 13 amino acids. CDR1 is MNHNS, CDR2 SASEGT, per germline. The CDR3 here is CASSEQIKDEQFF. The DNA for the CDR3 is TGTGCCAGCAGTGAACAAATCAAAGATGAGCAGTTCTTC.

V gene TRBV7-6 combines with J gene TRBJ2-3; the D gene could be TRBD1 or TRBD2 (5 bases each). The DNA matches TRBJ2-7 better at its end, which makes the J call doubtful. This CDR3 has 14 residues. Germline V gene data show CDR1 as SGHVS and CDR2 as FNYEAQ. The CDR3 sequence: CASSLEGTNYEQYF. The CDR3 nucleotides read TGTGCCAGCAGCTTAGAGGGGACGAACTACGAGCAGTACTTC.

The chain carries TRBV12-3 or TRBV12-4 and TRBJ2-3; the D gene is possibly TRBD2 (5 bases). TRBJ2-7 matches the DNA end more closely, so the J call is doubtful. This CDR3 has 13 amino acids. The CDR3 reads CASRGRLDYEQYF. DNA for the CDR3: TGTGCCAGCCGAGGGCGTTTGGACTACGAGCAGTACTTC.

The chain joins TRBV7-2 to TRBJ1-2; 10 bases line up with TRBD1. Germline trimming cut 5 bases from V and 7 bases from J; bases unmatched to any gene: 7. Germline-derived CDR1 and CDR2 are SGHTA and FQGNSA. The CDR3 runs to 14 residues. As DNA, the CDR3 is TGTGCCAGCAGCCTGGGACAGGGGTCGGTTGGCTACACCTTC. Its protein product is CASSLGQGSVGYTF.

The chain carries TRBV7-8 and TRBJ1-3; D call uncertain. Germline values: CDR1 SGHVS, CDR2 FQNEAQ. The CDR3 spans 16 residues. The V end lost 5 bases, the J end lost 0 bases, and 14 bases lay between the germline ends. In nucleotides, the CDR3 is TGTGCCAGCAGCCCAAGGTTGCAGCCCTCTGGAAACACCATATATTTT. This encodes CASSPRLQPSGNTIYF.

The chain carries TRBV7-8 and TRBJ2-1, with a possible D match to TRBD2 (6 bases). The germline V and J ends were trimmed by 1 base and 4 bases, with 11 bases remaining between them. The CDR3 extends over 15 amino acids. CDR1 is SGHVS, CDR2 FQNEAQ, per germline. CDR3 DNA sequence: TGTGCCAGCAGCTTAGATCTGGGGACTTACAATGAGCAGTTCTTC. It codes for CASSLDLGTYNEQFF.

This clonotype has only one observation. The gene calls are TRBV7-2 and TRBJ2-3; TRBD2 aligns across 13 bases. The J call is in doubt because the DNA end fits TRBJ2-5 better. The CDR3 length is 17 residues. Germline CDR1 SGHTA, CDR2 FQGNSA. This CDR3 reads CASSLGTSGTLQETQYF. DNA for the CDR3: TGTGCCAGCAGCCTTGGGACTAGCGGGACCTTACAAGAGACCCAGTACTTC.

This clonotype was seen just once. The rearrangement joins TRBV11-2 to TRBJ2-1, with TRBD2 matching over 11 bases. The J call is in doubt because the DNA end fits TRBJ2-7 better. Germline lookup yields CDR1 SGHAT and CDR2 FQNNGV. The CDR3 runs to 14 residues. This CDR3 reads CASSLTSGSEEQYF. The CDR3 DNA is TGTGCCAGCAGCTTAACTAGCGGGAGTGAAGAGCAGTACTTC.

This clonotype was detected a few times. CDR3: CASSLQGSETQYF. In nucleotides, the CDR3 is TGTGCCAGCAGCTTACAGGGGTCAGAGACCCAGTACTTC. This chain joins TRBV7-3 and TRBJ2-5; D might be TRBD1 (6 bases). V was cut by 2 bases and J by 4 bases, with 8 bases left in between. This CDR3 contains 13 residues. CDR1 is SGHTA, CDR2 FQGTGA, per germline.

This clonotype occurred once. The rearrangement uses TRBV14 and TRBJ2-3, with 7 bases lining up with TRBD2. With the DNA end fitting TRBJ2-1 better, the J assignment may be wrong. The CDR3 is made up of 13 amino acids. From germline, CDR1 is SGHDN and CDR2 FVKESK. The CDR3 sequence: CASMASGYNEQFF. The CDR3 coding sequence is TGTGCCAGCATGGCTAGCGGATACAATGAGCAGTTCTTC.